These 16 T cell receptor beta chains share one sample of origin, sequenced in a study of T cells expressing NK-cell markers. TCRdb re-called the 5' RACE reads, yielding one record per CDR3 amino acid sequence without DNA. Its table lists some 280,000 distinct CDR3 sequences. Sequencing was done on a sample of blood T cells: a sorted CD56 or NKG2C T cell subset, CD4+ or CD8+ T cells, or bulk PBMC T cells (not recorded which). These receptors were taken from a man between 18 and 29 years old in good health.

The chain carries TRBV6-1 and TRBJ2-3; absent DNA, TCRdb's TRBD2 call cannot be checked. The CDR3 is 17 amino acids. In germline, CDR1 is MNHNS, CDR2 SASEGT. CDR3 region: CASREGLAQPSTDTQYF.

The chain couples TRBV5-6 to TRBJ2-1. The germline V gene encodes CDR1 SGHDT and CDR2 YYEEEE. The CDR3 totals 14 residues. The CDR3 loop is CASSPLRAYNEQFF.

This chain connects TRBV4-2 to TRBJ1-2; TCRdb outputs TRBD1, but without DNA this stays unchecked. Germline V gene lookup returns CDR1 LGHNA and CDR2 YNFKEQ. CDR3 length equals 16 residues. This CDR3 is CASSQEDRQGAYGYTF.

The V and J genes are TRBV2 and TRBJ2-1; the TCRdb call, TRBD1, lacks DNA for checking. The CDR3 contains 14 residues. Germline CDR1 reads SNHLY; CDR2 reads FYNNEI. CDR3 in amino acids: CASRGLQGYNEQFF.

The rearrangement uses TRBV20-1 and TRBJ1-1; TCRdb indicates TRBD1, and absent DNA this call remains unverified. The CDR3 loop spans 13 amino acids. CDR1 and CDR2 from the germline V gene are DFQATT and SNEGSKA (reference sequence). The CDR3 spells CSAIGQGGTEAFF.

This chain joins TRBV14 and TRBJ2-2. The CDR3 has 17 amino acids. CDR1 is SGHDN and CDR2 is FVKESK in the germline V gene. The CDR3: CASSQDLMAHGTGELFF.

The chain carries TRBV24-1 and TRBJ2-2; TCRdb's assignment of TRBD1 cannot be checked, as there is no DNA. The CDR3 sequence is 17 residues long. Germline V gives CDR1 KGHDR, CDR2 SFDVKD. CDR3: CAAPLCANTGDTGELFF.

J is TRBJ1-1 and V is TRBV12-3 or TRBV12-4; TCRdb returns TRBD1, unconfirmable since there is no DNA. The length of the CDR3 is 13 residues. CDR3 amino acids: CASSPLQGSEAFF.

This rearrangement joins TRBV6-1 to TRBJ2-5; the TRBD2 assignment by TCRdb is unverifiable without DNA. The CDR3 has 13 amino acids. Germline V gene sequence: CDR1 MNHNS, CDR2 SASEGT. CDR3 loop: CASSWTWQETQYF.

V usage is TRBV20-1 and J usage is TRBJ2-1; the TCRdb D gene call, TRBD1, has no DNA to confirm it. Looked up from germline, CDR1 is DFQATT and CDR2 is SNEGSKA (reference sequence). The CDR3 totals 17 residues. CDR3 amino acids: CSAREWGGGASYNEQFF.

CDR3 protein: CASTLHSSGANVLTF. The V call is TRBV5-1, the J call TRBJ2-6. The CDR3 spans 15 residues. Germline assignment: CDR1 SGHRS and CDR2 YFSETQ. Based on the CDR3 plus reference TRBV5-1 and TRBJ2-6, the full variable domain is KAGVTQTPRYLIKTRGQQVTLSCSPISGHRSVSWYQQTPGQGLQFLFEYFSETQRNKGNFPGRFSGRQFSNSRSEMNVSTLELGDSALYLCASTLHSSGANVLTFGAGSRLTVL.

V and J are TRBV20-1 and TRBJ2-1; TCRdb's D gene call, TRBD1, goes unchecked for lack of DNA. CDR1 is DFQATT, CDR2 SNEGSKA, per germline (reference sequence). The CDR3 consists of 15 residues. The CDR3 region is CSARGAGTGVLGQFF.

The CDR3 sequence: CSPPPGRSEQFF. V and J are TRBV29-1 and TRBJ2-1; TCRdb reports TRBD1, a call that lacks DNA to check it against. This CDR3 is 12 amino acids long. CDR1 and CDR2 (germline): SQVTM, ANQGSEA.

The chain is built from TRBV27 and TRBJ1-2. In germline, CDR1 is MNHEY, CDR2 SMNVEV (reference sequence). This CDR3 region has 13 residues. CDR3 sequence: CASRPTGNYGYTF.

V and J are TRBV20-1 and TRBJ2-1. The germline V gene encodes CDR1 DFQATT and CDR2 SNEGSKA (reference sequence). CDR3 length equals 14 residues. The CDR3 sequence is CSAILRQQYNEQFF.

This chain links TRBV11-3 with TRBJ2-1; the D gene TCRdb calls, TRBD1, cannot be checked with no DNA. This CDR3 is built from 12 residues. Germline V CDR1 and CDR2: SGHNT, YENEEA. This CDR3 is CASGRDYNEQFF.